This TCR beta chain originates from a study of CD8 T cells in Susac syndrome. V lost 4 bases, J lost 0 bases, and 15 bases lay in between. Germline V gene lookup returns CDR1 MRHNA and CDR2 SNTAGT. The CDR3 is 16 amino acids. As concerns this clonotype: Its antigen is as yet unknown.

Study conclusions and caveats: The study recognized that its TCR sequencing and HLA analysis covered a relatively small number of individuals.

TCR beta was sequenced from blood CD8+ and CD4+ T cells. Purification of the CD8+ and CD4+ T cells relied on negative isolation, and TEMRA cells underwent FACS enrichment. RNA in amounts of roughly 0.5 to 1 ug was reverse transcribed with random hexamers. The authors amplified TCR beta CDR3 across 54 Vbeta and 13 Jbeta using immunoSEQ multiplex PCR. TCRdb called the immunoSEQ multiplex PCR reads again in MiXCR, with one record for every CDR3 protein. In the table there are under 200,000 distinct CDR3 sequences, over 85% of which are singletons. The receptor comes from a human donor in good health. What was sequenced was CD4+ T cells from PBMCs. The chain combines TRBV6-4 with TRBJ1-2; TRBD1 might be the D (5 bases). CDR3 amino acids: CASSVLPGDPNYGYTF. CDR3 in DNA: TGTGCCAGCAGTGTCCTCCCGGGGGACCCTAACTATGGCTACACCTTC.